Each of the 21 T cell receptor beta chains below was sequenced from the same sample in a study of control samples from healthy donors and cancer patients. Repertoires were generated with immunoSEQ multiplex PCR, while TCRdb's copy carries only in-frame clones and drops some. This sample has 120,000 to 150,000 clones, with roughly 92% found just once. The specimen sequenced was blood. The receptors stem from a man younger than 40 in good health.

The rearrangement links TRBV6-5 to TRBJ1-4, with TRBD1 matching over 11 bases. The CDR3 has 15 residues. In germline, CDR1 is MNHEY, CDR2 SVGAGI. After removal of 8 bases from V and 8 bases from J, the junction contained 10 bases not matched to a gene. The CDR3 region is CASLRTGGGREKLFF. DNA of the CDR3: TGTGCCAGCCTAAGGACAGGGGGCGGTCGGGAAAAACTGTTTTTT.

V is TRBV2 and J is TRBJ1-5, with TRBD1 matching over 9 bases. J was trimmed by 7 bases and V by 3 bases; bases with no gene match: 4. The CDR3 loop spans 14 amino acids. Germline V gene sequence: CDR1 SNHLY, CDR2 FYNNEI. In nucleotides, the CDR3 is TGTGCCAGCAGTGAGACAGGGGGAGGACAGCCCCAGCATTTT. Amino acid sequence: CASSETGGGQPQHF.

The rearrangement links TRBV5-4 to TRBJ2-7, with 9 nucleotides matching TRBD2. CDR1 and CDR2 from the germline V gene are SGHNT and YYREEE (reference sequence). This CDR3 comprises 15 residues. After removal of 4 bases from V and 0 bases from J, the junction contained 5 bases not matched to a gene. The CDR3 coding sequence is TGTGCCAGCAGCCGGAGACTAGCGGACTCCTACGAGCAGTACTTC. This translates into CASSRRLADSYEQYF.

In its sample, this clone was seen once. J is TRBJ1-4 and V is TRBV28; TRBD1 aligns across 7 bases. Germline CDR1 is MDHEN and CDR2 is SYDVKM. The CDR3 length is 18 residues. V dropped 2 bases and J dropped 7; count of bases not matched to a gene: 16. CDR3 nucleotides: TGTGCCAGCAGTTTACGGGGGACAGCTATTCTTCTAGGTGAAAAACTGTTTTTT. Residues: CASSLRGTAILLGEKLFF.

This chain links TRBV28 with TRBJ2-7, with TRBD2 matching 9 bases. The CDR3 loop spans 18 amino acids. V trimming: 6 bases; J trimming: 1 base; junction bases outside the gene matches: 16. In germline, CDR1 is MDHEN, CDR2 SYDVKM. CDR3 sequence: CASRHNLKSSGRSYEQYF. CDR3 nucleotides: TGTGCCAGCAGACATAACCTAAAAAGCAGCGGGAGGTCCTACGAGCAGTACTTC.

This sequence joins TRBV28 and TRBJ2-5; maybe TRBD2 (6 bases). The CDR3 totals 16 residues. Germline CDR1 is MDHEN and CDR2 is SYDVKM. V was cut by 6 bases and J by 3 bases, with 20 bases left in between. CDR3 in amino acids: CASSHLGGLGKETQYF. CDR3 nucleotide sequence: TGTGCCAGCAGCCACTTGGGAGGACTGGGGAAAGAGACCCAGTACTTC.

This chain uses TRBV13 with TRBJ2-1, with 7 nucleotides matching TRBD2. The germline V gene encodes CDR1 PRHDT and CDR2 FYEKMQ (reference sequence). There are 14 residues in the CDR3. After removal of 7 bases from V and 6 bases from J, the junction contained 9 bases not matched to a gene. CDR3 sequence reads: CASTAVGGRNEQFF. Here the CDR3 DNA reads TGTGCCAGCACTGCAGTGGGAGGGCGCAATGAGCAGTTCTTC.

This rearrangement joins TRBV6-6 to TRBJ1-5, with D perhaps matching TRBD1 (5 bases). Germline CDR1 MNHNY, CDR2 SVGAGI (reference sequence). V lost 6 bases, J lost 6 bases, and 9 bases lay in between. The CDR3 is 12 amino acids. The CDR3 loop reads CASRVGAQPQHF. DNA for the CDR3: TGTGCCAGCAGGGTTGGGGCTCAGCCCCAGCATTTT.

This chain connects TRBV28 to TRBJ1-2; TRBD1 is a possible D gene (6 bases). V dropped 3 bases and J dropped 5 bases, with 13 bases sitting between them. The CDR3 is 14 amino acids. Germline CDR1 MDHEN, CDR2 SYDVKM. The CDR3 loop reads CASSLGGTVYGYTF. CDR3 DNA sequence: TGTGCCAGCAGTTTGGGGGGCACGGTGTATGGCTACACCTTC.

This clone has only a few counts. The CDR3 region is CASSPVGGETYSNQPQHF. The CDR3 DNA is TGTGCCAGTAGTCCGGTCGGGGGCGAGACCTATAGCAATCAGCCCCAGCATTTT. This chain links TRBV19 with TRBJ1-5; D is perhaps TRBD1 (6 bases). Trimming shortened V by 5 bases and J by 0 bases, and 20 bases separated the two germline ends. Per the germline V gene, CDR1 is LNHDA and CDR2 is SQIVND (reference sequence). The CDR3 runs to 18 residues.

This sequence joins TRBV3-1 (or the pseudogene TRBV3-2) and TRBJ1-5; D is uncertain. Germline V gene data show CDR1 as LGHDT and CDR2 as YNNKEL (reference sequence). V lost 0 bases and J lost 0, with 3 bases in between. This CDR3 is built from 14 residues. The CDR3 DNA reads as TGTGCCAGCAGCCAAGATACTAGCAATCAGCCCCAGCATTTT. It translates to CASSQDTSNQPQHF.

The chain recombines TRBV30 with TRBJ2-3; 12 bases are a match to TRBD2. Germline CDR1 is GTSNPN and CDR2 is SVGIG (reference sequence). The length of the CDR3 is 19 residues. V lost 3 bases to trimming and J lost 3 bases; unmatched junction nucleotides: 16. CDR3 amino acids: CAWRRLAGVSELRTDTQYF. CDR3 in DNA: TGTGCCTGGAGGCGACTAGCGGGAGTTAGTGAGTTGAGGACAGATACGCAGTATTTT.

The chain uses TRBV6-5 and TRBJ1-3; a possible D gene is TRBD1 (6 bases). Germline values: CDR1 MNHEY, CDR2 SVGAGI. Trimming stripped 4 bases from V and 0 bases from J, with 10 bases between. CDR3 size: 15 residues. CDR3 amino acids: CASSSGDLSGNTIYF. CDR3 DNA: TGTGCCAGCAGTTCAGGGGACCTCTCTGGAAACACCATATATTTT.

This sequence joins TRBV29-1 and TRBJ2-2, with D perhaps TRBD2 (6 bases). The CDR3 has 14 amino acids. The germline CDR1 and CDR2 sequences are SQVTM and ANQGSEA. The V and J ends lost 6 bases and 5 bases respectively, with 16 bases between them. Here the CDR3 reads CSVGGYIGTGELFF. The CDR3 region has the DNA TGCAGCGTCGGGGGTTATATTGGGACCGGGGAGCTGTTTTTT.

This clone showed up just a few times. The chain recombines TRBV3-1 (or the pseudogene TRBV3-2) with TRBJ2-1; no clear D. The CDR3 covers 16 residues. The germline gives CDR1 LGHDT, CDR2 YNNKEL (reference sequence). Trimming cost V 0 bases and J 1 base, with 10 bases left between them. CDR3: CASSQDITESYNEQFF. In DNA form, the CDR3 reads TGTGCCAGCAGCCAAGACATTACCGAGTCCTACAATGAGCAGTTCTTC.

In its sample, this clone was seen once. The chain employs TRBV6-5 and TRBJ2-7, with 9 bases matching TRBD2. The CDR3 is made up of 14 amino acids. The germline CDR1 and CDR2 sequences are MNHEY and SVGAGI. Unmatched junction bases numbered 5, after V lost 5 bases and J lost 3 bases. The CDR3 protein is CASSPAGGVYEQYF. The DNA of the CDR3 is TGTGCCAGCAGTCCCGCGGGAGGGGTCTACGAGCAGTACTTC.

This chain joins TRBV18 and TRBJ2-2; 7 bases match TRBD1. V dropped 1 base and J dropped 3; count of bases not matched to a gene: 2. Germline V lookup: CDR1 KGHSH, CDR2 LQKENI. The CDR3 is 15 amino acids. The CDR3 nucleotides read TGTGCCAGCTCACCACTAGGACAGGACACCGGGGAGCTGTTTTTT. The encoded protein is CASSPLGQDTGELFF. The full variable domain, its missing parts supplied by reference TRBV18 and TRBJ2-2, is NAGVMQNPRHLVRRRGQEARLRCSPMKGHSHVYWYRQLPEEGLKFMVYLQKENIIDESGMPKERFSAEFPKEGPSILRIQQVVRGDSAAYFCASSPLGQDTGELFFGEGSRLTVL.

This chain joins TRBV27 and TRBJ2-7; D perhaps matches TRBD2 (6 bases). The CDR3 length is 15 residues. The V and J ends lost 5 bases and 7 bases respectively, with 21 bases between them. Germline CDR1 MNHEY, CDR2 SMNVEV (reference sequence). The CDR3 coding sequence is TGTGCCAGCAGTGAGTACCCTCGGGAGCTCATAGAGCAGTACTTC. It encodes CASSEYPRELIEQYF.

This clone was detected only once. The rearrangement links TRBV28 to TRBJ1-2, with 8 bases aligning to TRBD1. The trim removed 3 bases at V and 7 bases at J, leaving 4 bases unmatched. CDR1 is MDHEN, CDR2 SYDVKM, per germline. This CDR3 contains 13 residues. CDR3 bases: TGTGCCAGCAGTTTGGAGGACAGGGCTGGCTACACCTTC. It encodes CASSLEDRAGYTF.

The gene calls are TRBV24-1 and TRBJ2-2; D is uncertain. The CDR3 is made up of 17 amino acids. V shed 0 bases and J shed 1 base, with 11 bases lying between them. The V gene's germline CDR1 is KGHDR and CDR2 SFDVKD. In DNA, the CDR3 is TGTGCCACCAGTGATTTGTCACCAGCCAAGAACACCGGGGAGCTGTTTTTT. Translating it yields CATSDLSPAKNTGELFF.

The chain employs TRBV28 and TRBJ1-2; 9 bases align to TRBD1. The CDR3 length is 13 residues. V trimming: 10 bases; J trimming: 4 bases; junction bases outside the gene matches: 7. Germline values: CDR1 MDHEN, CDR2 SYDVKM. The CDR3 bases are TGTGCCACCACACGGGACAGGGTCTATGGCTACACCTTC. It specifies CATTRDRVYGYTF.